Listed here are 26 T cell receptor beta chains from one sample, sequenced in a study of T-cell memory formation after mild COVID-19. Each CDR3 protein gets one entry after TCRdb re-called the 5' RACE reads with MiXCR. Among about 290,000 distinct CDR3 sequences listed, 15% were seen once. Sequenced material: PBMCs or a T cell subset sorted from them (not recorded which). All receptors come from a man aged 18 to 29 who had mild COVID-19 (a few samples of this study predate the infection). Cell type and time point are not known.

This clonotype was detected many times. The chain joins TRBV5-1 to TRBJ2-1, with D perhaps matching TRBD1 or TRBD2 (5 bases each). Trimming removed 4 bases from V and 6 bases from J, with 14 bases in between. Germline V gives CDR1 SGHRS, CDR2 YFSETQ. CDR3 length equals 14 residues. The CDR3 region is CASSPGTPTNEQFF. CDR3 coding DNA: TGCGCCAGCAGCCCTGGGACCCCTACCAATGAGCAGTTCTTC. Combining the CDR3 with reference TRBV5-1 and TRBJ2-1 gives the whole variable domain KAGVTQTPRYLIKTRGQQVTLSCSPISGHRSVSWYQQTPGQGLQFLFEYFSETQRNKGNFPGRFSGRQFSNSRSEMNVSTLELGDSALYLCASSPGTPTNEQFFGPGTRLTVL.

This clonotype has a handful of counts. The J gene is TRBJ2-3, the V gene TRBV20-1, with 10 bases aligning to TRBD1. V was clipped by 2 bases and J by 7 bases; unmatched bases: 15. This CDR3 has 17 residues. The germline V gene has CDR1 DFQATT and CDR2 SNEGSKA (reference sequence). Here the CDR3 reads CSARIGGTGASGNTQYF. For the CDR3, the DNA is TGCAGTGCTAGAATCGGGGGGACAGGGGCCTCGGGGAATACGCAGTATTTT.

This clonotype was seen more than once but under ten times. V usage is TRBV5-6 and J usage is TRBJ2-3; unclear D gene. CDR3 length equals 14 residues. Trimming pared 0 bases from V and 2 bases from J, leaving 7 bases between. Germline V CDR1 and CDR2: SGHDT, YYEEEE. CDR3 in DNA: TGTGCCAGCAGCTTGGGGGCCCACACAGATACGCAGTATTTT. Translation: CASSLGAHTDTQYF.

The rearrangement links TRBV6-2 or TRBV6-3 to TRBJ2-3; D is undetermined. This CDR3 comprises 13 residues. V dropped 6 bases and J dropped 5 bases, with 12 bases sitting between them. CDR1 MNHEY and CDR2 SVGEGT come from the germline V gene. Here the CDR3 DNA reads TGTGCCAGCAGCCCCATCCTCCTAGATACGCAGTATTTT. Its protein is CASSPILLDTQYF.

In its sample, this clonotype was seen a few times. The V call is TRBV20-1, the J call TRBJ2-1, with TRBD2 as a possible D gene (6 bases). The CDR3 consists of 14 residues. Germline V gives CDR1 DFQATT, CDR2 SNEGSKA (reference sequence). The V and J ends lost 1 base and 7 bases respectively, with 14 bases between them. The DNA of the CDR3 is TGCAGTGCTAGAGGCCCGGACGGGACTAATGAGCAGTTCTTC. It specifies CSARGPDGTNEQFF.

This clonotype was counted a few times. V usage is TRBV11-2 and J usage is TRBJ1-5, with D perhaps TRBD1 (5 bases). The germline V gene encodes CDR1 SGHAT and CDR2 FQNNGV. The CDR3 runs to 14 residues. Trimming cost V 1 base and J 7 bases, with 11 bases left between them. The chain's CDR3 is CASSLVGDGQPQHF. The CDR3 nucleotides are TGTGCCAGCAGCTTAGTGGGGGACGGGCAGCCCCAGCATTTT.

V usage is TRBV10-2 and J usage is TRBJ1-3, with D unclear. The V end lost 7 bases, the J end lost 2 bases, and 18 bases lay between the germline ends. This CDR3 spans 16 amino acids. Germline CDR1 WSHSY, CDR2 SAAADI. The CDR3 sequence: CASTPGSPGPGNTIYF. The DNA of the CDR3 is TGCGCCAGCACTCCTGGGTCCCCGGGTCCTGGAAACACCATATATTTT.

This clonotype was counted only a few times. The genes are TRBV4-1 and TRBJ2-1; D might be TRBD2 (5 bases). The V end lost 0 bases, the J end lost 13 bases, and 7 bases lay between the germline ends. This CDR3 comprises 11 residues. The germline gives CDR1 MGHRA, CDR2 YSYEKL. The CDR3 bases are TGCGCCAGCAGCCAAGAAGCGGTCCAGTTCTTC. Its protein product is CASSQEAVQFF.

The CDR3 DNA follows: TGTGCCACCGGACGGGCGGATACGCAGTATTTT. As protein: CATGRADTQYF. The V and J genes are TRBV27 and TRBJ2-3; D gene uncertain. CDR3 length equals 11 residues. The germline gives CDR1 MNHEY, CDR2 SMNVEV (reference sequence). V was pared by 10 bases and J by 6 bases, with 11 bases between.

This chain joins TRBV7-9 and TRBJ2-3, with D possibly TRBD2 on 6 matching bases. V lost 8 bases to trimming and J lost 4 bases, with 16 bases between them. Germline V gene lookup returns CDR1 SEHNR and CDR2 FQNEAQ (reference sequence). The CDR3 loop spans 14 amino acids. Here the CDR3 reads CASEGRRPPDTQYF. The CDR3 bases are TGTGCCAGCGAGGGGAGGAGGCCCCCAGATACGCAGTATTTT.

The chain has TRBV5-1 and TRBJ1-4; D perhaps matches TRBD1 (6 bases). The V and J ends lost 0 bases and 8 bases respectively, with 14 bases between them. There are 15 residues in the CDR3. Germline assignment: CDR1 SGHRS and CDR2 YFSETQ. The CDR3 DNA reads TGCGCCAGCAGCTTGGATGGGGGCCTAGGCGAAAAACTGTTTTTT. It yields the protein CASSLDGGLGEKLFF.

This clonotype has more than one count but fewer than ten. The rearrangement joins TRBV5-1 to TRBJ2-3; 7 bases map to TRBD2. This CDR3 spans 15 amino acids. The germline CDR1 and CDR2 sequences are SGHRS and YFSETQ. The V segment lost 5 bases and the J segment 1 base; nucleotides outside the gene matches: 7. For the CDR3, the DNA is TGCGCCAGCAGGTCCCTCAGCGGGGGCACAGATACGCAGTATTTT. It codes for CASRSLSGGTDTQYF.

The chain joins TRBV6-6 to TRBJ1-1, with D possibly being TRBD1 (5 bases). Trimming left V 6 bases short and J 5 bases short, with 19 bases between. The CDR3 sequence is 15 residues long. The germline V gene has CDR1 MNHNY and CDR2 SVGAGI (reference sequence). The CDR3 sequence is CASRGLGAGGTEAFF. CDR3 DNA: TGTGCCAGCAGGGGCTTAGGGGCCGGGGGAACTGAAGCTTTCTTT.

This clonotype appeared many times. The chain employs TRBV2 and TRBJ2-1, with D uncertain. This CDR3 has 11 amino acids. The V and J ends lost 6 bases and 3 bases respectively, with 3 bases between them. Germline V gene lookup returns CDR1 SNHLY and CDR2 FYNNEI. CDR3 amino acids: CASRYYNEQFF. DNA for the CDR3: TGTGCCAGCAGATACTACAATGAGCAGTTCTTC. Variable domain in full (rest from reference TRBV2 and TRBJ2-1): EPEVTQTPSHQVTQMGQEVILRCVPISNHLYFYWYRQILGQKVEFLVSFYNNEISEKSEIFDDQFSVERPDGSNFTLKIRSTKLEDSAMYFCASRYYNEQFFGPGTRLTVL.

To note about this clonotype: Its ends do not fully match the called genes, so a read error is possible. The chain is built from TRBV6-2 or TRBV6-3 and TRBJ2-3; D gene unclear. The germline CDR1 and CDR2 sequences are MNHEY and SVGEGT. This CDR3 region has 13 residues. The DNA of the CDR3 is TGTGCCAGCAGTTACCGAAGCAGAGATACGCAGTATTTT. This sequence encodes CASSYRSRDTQYF.

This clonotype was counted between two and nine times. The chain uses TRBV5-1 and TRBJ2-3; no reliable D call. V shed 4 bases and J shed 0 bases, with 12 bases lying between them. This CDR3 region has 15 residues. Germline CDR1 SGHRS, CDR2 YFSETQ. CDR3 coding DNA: TGCGCCAGCAGCCCTCCCGGATCTAGCACAGATACGCAGTATTTT. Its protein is CASSPPGSSTDTQYF.

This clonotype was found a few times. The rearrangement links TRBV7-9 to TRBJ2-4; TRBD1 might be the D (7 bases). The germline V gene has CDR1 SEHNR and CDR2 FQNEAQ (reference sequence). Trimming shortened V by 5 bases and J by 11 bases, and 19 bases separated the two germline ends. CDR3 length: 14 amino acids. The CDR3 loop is CASSRGTSGGFQYF. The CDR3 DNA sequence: TGTGCCAGCAGCAGAGGGACTTCAGGGGGATTTCAGTACTTC.

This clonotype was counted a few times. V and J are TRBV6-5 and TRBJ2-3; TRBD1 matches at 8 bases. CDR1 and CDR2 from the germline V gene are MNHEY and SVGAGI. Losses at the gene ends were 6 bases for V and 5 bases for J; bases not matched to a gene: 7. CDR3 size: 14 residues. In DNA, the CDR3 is TGTGCCAGCAGCAATACAGGGGGTGAAGATACGCAGTATTTT. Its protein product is CASSNTGGEDTQYF.

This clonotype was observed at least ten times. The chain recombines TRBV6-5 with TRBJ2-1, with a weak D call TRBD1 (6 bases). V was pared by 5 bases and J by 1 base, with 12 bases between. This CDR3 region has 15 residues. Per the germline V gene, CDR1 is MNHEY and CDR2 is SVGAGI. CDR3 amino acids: CASSPGRGSYNEQFF. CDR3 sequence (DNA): TGTGCCAGCAGTCCAGGCAGGGGTTCCTACAATGAGCAGTTCTTC.

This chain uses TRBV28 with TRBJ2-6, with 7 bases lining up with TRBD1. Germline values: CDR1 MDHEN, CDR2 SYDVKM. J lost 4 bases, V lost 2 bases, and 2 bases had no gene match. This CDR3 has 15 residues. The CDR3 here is CASSLRGLGANVLTF. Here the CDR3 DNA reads TGTGCCAGCAGTTTAAGGGGGCTCGGGGCCAACGTCCTGACTTTC.

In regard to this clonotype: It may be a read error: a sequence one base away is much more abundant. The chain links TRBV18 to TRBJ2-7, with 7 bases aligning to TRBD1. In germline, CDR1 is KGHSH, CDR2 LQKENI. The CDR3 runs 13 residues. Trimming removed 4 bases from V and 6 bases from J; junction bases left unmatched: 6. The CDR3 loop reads CASSRTGACEQYV. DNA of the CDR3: TGTGCCAGCTCACGGACAGGCGCCTGCGAGCAGTACGTC.

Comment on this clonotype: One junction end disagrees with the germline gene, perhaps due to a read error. The CDR3 spells CSASRTGFRNF. The CDR3 nucleotides are TGCAGTGCTAGTCGGACAGGGTTTCGGAACTTC. The V gene is TRBV20-1, the J gene TRBJ2-5; 8 positions agree with TRBD1. The V gene's germline CDR1 is DFQATT and CDR2 SNEGSKA (reference sequence). This CDR3 region has 11 residues.

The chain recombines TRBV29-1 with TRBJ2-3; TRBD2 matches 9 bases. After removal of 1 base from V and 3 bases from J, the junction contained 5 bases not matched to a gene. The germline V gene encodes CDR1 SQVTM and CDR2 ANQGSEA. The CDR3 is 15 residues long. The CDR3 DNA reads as TGCAGCGTTGAAGTTGGGCGGGGGGGGACAGATACGCAGTATTTT. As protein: CSVEVGRGGTDTQYF.

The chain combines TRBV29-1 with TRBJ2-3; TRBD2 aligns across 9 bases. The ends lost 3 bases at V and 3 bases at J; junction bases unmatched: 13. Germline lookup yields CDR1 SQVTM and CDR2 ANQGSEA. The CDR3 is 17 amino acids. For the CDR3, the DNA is TGCAGCGTTGAGGGGGCCCTTGCGGGGGGGATGACAGATACGCAGTATTTT. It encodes CSVEGALAGGMTDTQYF.

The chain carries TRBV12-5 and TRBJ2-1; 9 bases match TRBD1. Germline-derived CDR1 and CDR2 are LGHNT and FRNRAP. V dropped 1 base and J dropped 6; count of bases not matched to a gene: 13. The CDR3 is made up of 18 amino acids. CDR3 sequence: CASGLALLTGGLGNEQFF. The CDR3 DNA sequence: TGTGCTAGTGGTTTGGCCCTACTGACAGGGGGGTTGGGCAATGAGCAGTTCTTC.

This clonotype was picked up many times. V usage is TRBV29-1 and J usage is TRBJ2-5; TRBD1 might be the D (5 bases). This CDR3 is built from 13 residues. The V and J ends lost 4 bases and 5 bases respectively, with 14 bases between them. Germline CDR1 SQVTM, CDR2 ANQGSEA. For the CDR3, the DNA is TGCAGCGTTGTGGGCAGGGAATGGGAGACCCAGTACTTC. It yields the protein CSVVGREWETQYF.